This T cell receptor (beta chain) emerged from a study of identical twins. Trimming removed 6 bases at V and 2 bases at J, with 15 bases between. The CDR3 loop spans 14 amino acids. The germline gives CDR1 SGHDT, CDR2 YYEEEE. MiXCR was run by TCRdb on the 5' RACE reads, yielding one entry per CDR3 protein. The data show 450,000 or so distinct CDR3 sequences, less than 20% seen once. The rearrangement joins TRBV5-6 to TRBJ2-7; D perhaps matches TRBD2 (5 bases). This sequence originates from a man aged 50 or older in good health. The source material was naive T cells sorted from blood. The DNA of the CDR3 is TGTGCCAGCACCCAAACGGACTTGGCCTACGAGCAGTACTTC. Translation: CASTQTDLAYEQYF.